The 5 T cell receptor beta chains listed next were all sequenced from one sample in a study of T cells in Graves' hyperthyroidism and ophthalmopathy (dated by TCRdb to the late 2010s). Libraries were made using multiplex PCR. Data came from an Illumina HiSeq 2000. The TCR beta CDR3 regions were amplified from RNA transcripts. The first round of RT-PCR for the TCR CDR3 was performed with the HTBI primer set and the Qiagen OneStep RT-PCR kit. The raw public data were reprocessed by TCRdb itself: fastp quality trimming at Q25, MiXCR clonotype calling, in-frame beta chains only. Rows are unified per CDR3 protein, each entry keeping the most common DNA and genes. For this sample there are 380,000 or so distinct CDR3 sequences; more than 11% appear just once. In total, the top ten clones hold about 22% of the sample. Sequenced: blood. The receptors were sampled from a woman in her twenties or thirties with Graves' hyperthyroidism.

This clonotype has just a few counts. This rearrangement joins TRBV28 to TRBJ1-6; no clear D gene. Trimming removed 1 base at V and 7 bases at J, with 14 bases between. The germline V gene encodes CDR1 MDHEN and CDR2 SYDVKM. CDR3 length: 16 amino acids. CDR3 bases: TGTGCCAGCAGTTTATCACTCACCCATTTGAATTCACCCCTCCACTTT. Protein sequence: CASSLSLTHLNSPLHF.

This clonotype was picked up one time. This chain uses TRBV7-9 with TRBJ2-2; D gene unclear. Germline V CDR1 and CDR2: SEHNR, FQNEAQ (reference sequence). The CDR3 runs to 19 residues. V lost 2 bases and J 0 bases, leaving 19 bases between the germline ends. The CDR3 DNA reads TGTGCCAGCAGCTTAACCAAATATCAAACAATCGCGAACACCGGGGAGCTGTTTTTT. This encodes CASSLTKYQTIANTGELFF.

This clonotype has only a few counts. J is TRBJ1-2 and V is TRBV30, with 9 nucleotides matching TRBD1. Germline CDR1 and CDR2: GTSNPN and SVGIG (reference sequence). This CDR3 has 15 amino acids. The ends lost 1 base at V and 3 bases at J; junction bases unmatched: 6. The CDR3 sequence: CAWSARQGGDYGYTF. CDR3 bases: TGTGCCTGGAGTGCCCGACAGGGGGGTGACTATGGCTACACCTTC.

This chain connects TRBV19 to TRBJ1-2, with 9 nucleotides matching TRBD1. CDR1 is LNHDA and CDR2 is SQIVND in the germline V gene (reference sequence). The CDR3 sequence is 15 residues long. Unmatched junction bases numbered 7, after V lost 4 bases and J lost 4 bases. Here the CDR3 DNA reads TGTGCCAGTAGTACGTCCGGGACAGGGAGCTATGGCTACACCTTC. Its translation: CASSTSGTGSYGYTF.

Many counts were recorded for this clonotype. This sequence joins TRBV2 and TRBJ1-5; D is undetermined. In germline, CDR1 is SNHLY, CDR2 FYNNEI. This CDR3 region has 14 residues. V shed 6 bases and J shed 0 bases, with 9 bases lying between them. The chain's CDR3 is CASSSPNSNQPQHF. As DNA, the CDR3 is TGTGCCAGCAGCTCACCCAATAGCAATCAGCCCCAGCATTTT.